Below, 20 T cell receptor beta chains from the same sample are listed, as sequenced in a study of cytomegalovirus exposure and HLA in healthy donors. The PCR contained 60 Vbeta and 13 Jbeta primers. Clones were read by immunoSEQ multiplex PCR, and TCRdb kept only the in-frame ones, dropping some. The repertoire holds some 74,000 clones, with 65% to 70% as singletons. The sequencing input was PBMCs. All receptors derive from a man aged 40-55 years in good health and CMV-seropositive.

The chain recombines TRBV9 with TRBJ1-3; possibly TRBD1 for D (5 bases). V lost 0 bases and J lost 4, with 11 bases in between. The length of the CDR3 is 15 residues. Germline CDR1 SGDLS, CDR2 YYNGEE. The DNA of the CDR3 is TGTGCCAGCAGCGTAGCTGGGGGGAGAGGAAACACCATATATTTT. Protein: CASSVAGGRGNTIYF. The full variable domain, completed using reference TRBV9 and TRBJ1-3, is DSGVTQTPKHLITATGQRVTLRCSPRSGDLSVYWYQQSLDQGLQFLIQYYNGEERAKGNILERFSAQQFPDLHSELNLSSLELGDSALYFCASSVAGGRGNTIYFGEGSWLTVV.

The chain uses TRBV5-8 and TRBJ2-1; 7 bases align to TRBD2. This CDR3 is built from 15 residues. The junction had 9 bases not matched to a gene; V was cut back by 1 base and J by 8 bases. Germline lookup yields CDR1 SGHTS and CDR2 YDEGEE. DNA of the CDR3: TGTGCCAGCAGCTTGAGGTGGCTAGCGGCGGATGAGCAGTTCTTC. This sequence encodes CASSLRWLAADEQFF.

This chain joins TRBV5-1 and TRBJ1-1, with 8 bases identical to TRBD1. Germline V gene data show CDR1 as SGHRS and CDR2 as YFSETQ. The CDR3 is 15 residues long. J lost 6 bases, V lost 0 bases, and 7 bases had no gene match. CDR3 loop: CASSLGHTGGAEAFF. In DNA, the CDR3 is TGCGCCAGCAGCTTGGGTCATACAGGGGGTGCTGAAGCTTTCTTT.

The chain links TRBV5-8 to TRBJ2-1, with 16 positions matching TRBD2. The CDR3 has 16 residues. The V and J ends lost 4 bases and 8 bases, in that order; junction bases with no gene match: 6. Germline V gene lookup returns CDR1 SGHTS and CDR2 YDEGEE. This chain's CDR3 is CASSAGLAGGPDEQFF. Written as DNA, the CDR3 is TGTGCCAGCAGCGCGGGACTAGCGGGGGGGCCGGATGAGCAGTTCTTC.

The chain recombines TRBV21-1 with TRBJ1-5; the table's D call, TRBD1, has no DNA check behind it. TRBV21-1 is classified as a pseudogene. The CDR3 is 15 residues long. CDR3 DNA sequence: TGTGCCAGCAGCAGAAAAAGCAGGTACCATCAGCCCCAGCATTTT. It yields the protein CASSRKSRYHQPQHF.

The V gene is TRBV5-1, the J gene TRBJ1-1; D is undetermined. The germline V gene has CDR1 SGHRS and CDR2 YFSETQ. There are 13 residues in the CDR3. Trimming shortened V by 1 base and J by 3 bases, and 7 bases separated the two germline ends. In DNA, the CDR3 is TGCGCCAGCAGCTTGTCCTCGGACACTGAAGCTTTCTTT. Its protein product is CASSLSSDTEAFF. Drawing the rest from reference TRBV5-1 and TRBJ1-1, the complete variable domain is KAGVTQTPRYLIKTRGQQVTLSCSPISGHRSVSWYQQTPGQGLQFLFEYFSETQRNKGNFPGRFSGRQFSNSRSEMNVSTLELGDSALYLCASSLSSDTEAFFGQGTRLTVV.

This chain links TRBV7-9 with TRBJ2-2; 7 bases are shared with TRBD2. The germline V gene encodes CDR1 SEHNR and CDR2 FQNEAQ (reference sequence). The CDR3 covers 17 residues. Germline trimming cut 2 bases from V and 0 bases from J; bases unmatched to any gene: 6. Written as DNA, the CDR3 is TGTGCCAGCAGCTTAACGGCGGGGGTCTCGAACACCGGGGAGCTGTTTTTT. Translation: CASSLTAGVSNTGELFF.

The genes are TRBV9 and TRBJ1-2, with TRBD1 as a possible D gene (5 bases). Trimming stripped 0 bases from V and 8 bases from J, with 17 bases between. Germline lookup yields CDR1 SGDLS and CDR2 YYNGEE. The CDR3 is 15 residues long. The chain's CDR3 is CASSVESQGRGGYTF. DNA for the CDR3: TGTGCCAGCAGCGTAGAGTCTCAGGGCCGTGGGGGCTACACCTTC.

V usage is TRBV4-1 and J usage is TRBJ2-7, with 8 bases identical to TRBD1. Looked up from germline, CDR1 is MGHRA and CDR2 is YSYEKL. The length of the CDR3 is 18 residues. V gave up 3 bases and J gave up 2 bases; unmatched junction bases: 15. This CDR3 reads CASSQDPPLTGVPYEQYF. CDR3 bases: TGCGCCAGCAGCCAGGATCCGCCACTGACAGGGGTACCCTACGAGCAGTACTTC.

This clone was observed once. V usage is TRBV7-6 and J usage is TRBJ1-5; perhaps TRBD1 as D (6 bases). Germline CDR1 is SGHVS and CDR2 is FNYEAQ. The CDR3 extends over 14 amino acids. The V gene lost 8 bases and the J gene lost 4 bases, with 15 bases spanning the gap. The CDR3 DNA is TGTGCCAGCTCGTCTGGACAGAGTAATCAGCCCCAGCATTTT. Its protein product is CASSSGQSNQPQHF.

This clone has a handful of counts. This chain links TRBV6-4 with TRBJ1-5, with D hard to call. V was pared by 6 bases and J by 2 bases, with 17 bases between. CDR1 and CDR2 (germline): MRHNA, SNTAGT. This CDR3 has 16 residues. The CDR3 sequence is CASSRRRQARNQPQHF. The CDR3 DNA reads as TGTGCCAGCAGCCGAAGGCGGCAAGCGCGCAATCAGCCCCAGCATTTT.

V usage is TRBV7-2 and J usage is TRBJ2-1; 13 bases map to TRBD2. The germline gives CDR1 SGHTA, CDR2 FQGNSA. CDR3 length: 15 residues. V lost 5 bases, J lost 4 bases, and 2 bases stayed unmatched. The CDR3 DNA is TGTGCCAGCAGCAGGACTAGCGGGAGTTACAATGAGCAGTTCTTC. This codes for CASSRTSGSYNEQFF.

With respect to this clone: As the CDR3 is not closed by the conserved phenylalanine or tryptophan, this likely results from a read error. The V gene is TRBV28, the J gene TRBJ1-2; 7 bases are shared with TRBD1. From germline, CDR1 is MDHEN and CDR2 SYDVKM. Unmatched junction bases numbered 2, after V lost 6 bases and J lost 1 base. The CDR3 loop spans 13 amino acids. CDR3 amino acids: CASRRDSNYGYTL. The CDR3 DNA reads as TGTGCCAGCAGGAGGGACAGTAACTATGGCTACACCCTC.

This chain connects TRBV6-5 to TRBJ2-3; D perhaps matches TRBD1 (5 bases). The CDR3 runs 13 residues. Trimming took 6 bases from V and 1 from J, leaving 8 bases between them. Per germline, CDR1 MNHEY and CDR2 SVGAGI. The CDR3 loop reads CASRGLGTDTQYF. The CDR3 nucleotides are TGTGCCAGCAGGGGGCTCGGCACAGATACGCAGTATTTT.

The chain uses TRBV6-5 and TRBJ2-2, with 7 bases identical to TRBD1. From germline, CDR1 is MNHEY and CDR2 SVGAGI. With 6 bases clipped from V and 3 bases from J, the junction kept 4 bases outside the gene matches. CDR3 length equals 14 residues. DNA of the CDR3: TGTGCCAGCAGAGGGGGCCTCGACACCGGGGAGCTGTTTTTT. Amino acid sequence: CASRGGLDTGELFF.

The rearrangement uses TRBV2 and TRBJ2-5, with D maybe TRBD2 (5 bases). Germline loops: CDR1 SNHLY, CDR2 FYNNEI. CDR3 length: 13 amino acids. Trimming took off 6 bases at V and 5 bases at J, with 13 bases between the two ends. As DNA, the CDR3 is TGTGCCAGCAGCGACTACTTACGCGAGACCCAGTACTTC. Protein: CASSDYLRETQYF.

The V call is TRBV6-1, the J call TRBJ2-3; 7 nucleotides agree with TRBD1. The V gene's germline CDR1 is MNHNS and CDR2 SASEGT. The CDR3 extends over 13 amino acids. Trimming cost V 4 bases and J 5 bases; bases outside gene matches: 3. This chain's CDR3 is CASSGNRGDTQYF. The CDR3, as DNA: TGTGCCAGCAGTGGGAACAGGGGAGATACGCAGTATTTT.

The chain is built from TRBV2 and TRBJ2-3; D is possibly TRBD2 (6 bases). V was pared by 2 bases and J by 2 bases, with 17 bases between. The germline gives CDR1 SNHLY, CDR2 FYNNEI. This CDR3 has 17 amino acids. The CDR3 sequence is CASSEPRERAFTDTQYF. Written as DNA, the CDR3 is TGTGCCAGCAGTGAACCCCGGGAGCGGGCGTTCACAGATACGCAGTATTTT.

This clone was detected a few times. The chain joins TRBV9 to TRBJ2-7, with a tentative D call TRBD2 (6 bases). The CDR3 extends over 15 amino acids. V shed 3 bases and J shed 4 bases, with 17 bases lying between them. In germline, CDR1 is SGDLS, CDR2 YYNGEE. CDR3 sequence (DNA): TGTGCCAGCAGCGGCGGGACCGGCTCCCTTTACGAGCAGTACTTC. Translating gives CASSGGTGSLYEQYF.

This clone was seen more than once but under ten times. This chain uses TRBV28 with TRBJ1-1, with 12 nucleotides matching TRBD1. The CDR3 has 14 amino acids. Germline V CDR1 and CDR2: MDHEN, SYDVKM. J gave up 4 bases and V 7 bases, and 4 bases lay outside the gene matches. The CDR3 reads CASNRDRGRTEAFF. The CDR3 DNA reads TGTGCCAGCAACCGGGACAGGGGGCGCACTGAAGCTTTCTTT.